This T cell receptor (beta chain) was captured in a study of siplizumab effects on memory and regulatory T cells. Notes on this clone: Its antigen is not identified.

J lost 2 bases, V lost 3 bases, and 3 bases had no gene match. The CDR3 length is 14 residues. Germline V CDR1 and CDR2: LNHNV, YYDKDF (reference sequence). The table came from immunoSEQ multiplex PCR; TCRdb's copy has only in-frame clones and leaves some out. The data contain some 97,000 clones, about 94% of them singletons. Study-wide findings and caveats: Confirmation that proliferating Tregs from siplizumab cultures had suppressive function was not obtained. Naive or memory phenotype assignment was not possible for roughly 75-96% of proliferating CD4+ or CD8+ clones.

The chain uses TRBV15 and TRBJ2-5; 7 bases are a match to TRBD2. This sequence was found in a human donor in good health. Sequenced input: non-Treg CD4+ T cells sorted from blood. The CDR3 reads CATSRTSLQETQYF. In nucleotides, the CDR3 is TGTGCCACCAGCAGGACTAGCCTTCAAGAGACCCAGTACTTC.